This TCR beta chain was sequenced during a study of shared clonotypes between healthy human individuals. Points from the study as a whole: Sharing across four donors was highest in naive CD4 (around 5%) and lowest in memory CD8 (roughly 0.4%).

Regarding this clone: The target antigen is unknown. The same CDR3 arises from other DNA sequences in this sample as well.

V was shortened by 6 bases and J by 0 bases, with 9 bases between the two germline ends. Looked up from germline, CDR1 is MDHEN and CDR2 is SYDVKM. This CDR3 is 14 amino acids long. Some clones are missing from TCRdb's copy, which holds only in-frame ones; the method was immunoSEQ multiplex PCR. The table lists roughly 760,000 clones, around 67% of them singletons. The rearrangement links TRBV28 to TRBJ1-3; perhaps TRBD1 as D (6 bases). Sequenced material: memory CD4+ T cells sorted from blood. Subset in this sample: CD45RA-negative fraction. This TCR was recovered from a woman in her thirties in good health. CDR3 bases: TGTGCCAGCAGCGACAGGAACTCTGGAAACACCATATATTTT. Translated, it gives CASSDRNSGNTIYF.